A single sample gave rise to the 22 T cell receptor beta chains below, sequenced in a study of blood T cell repertoires in COVID-19. Profiled with immunoSEQ multiplex PCR; TCRdb holds only in-frame clones, not every one. The table lists some 120,000 clones, roughly four fifths of them singletons. The sample comprised peripheral blood. These receptors all stem from a man between 65 and 80 years old with active or convalescent COVID-19.

The V call is TRBV2, the J call TRBJ1-5; D might be TRBD1 (5 bases). Trimming took off 4 bases at V and 6 bases at J, with 16 bases between the two ends. This CDR3 is built from 15 residues. Per germline, CDR1 SNHLY and CDR2 FYNNEI. The CDR3 loop reads CASSGGRTRGQPQHF. The DNA for the CDR3 is TGTGCCAGCAGTGGGGGGAGGACCCGGGGTCAGCCCCAGCATTTT. Full variable domain (outside the CDR3, taken from reference TRBV2 and TRBJ1-5): EPEVTQTPSHQVTQMGQEVILRCVPISNHLYFYWYRQILGQKVEFLVSFYNNEISEKSEIFDDQFSVERPDGSNFTLKIRSTKLEDSAMYFCASSGGRTRGQPQHFGDGTRLSIL.

The V call is TRBV5-5, the J call TRBJ2-2; tentatively, D is TRBD1 (5 bases). In germline, CDR1 is SGHKS, CDR2 YYEKEE (reference sequence). The CDR3 consists of 14 residues. V dropped 0 bases and J dropped 9 bases, with 12 bases sitting between them. CDR3 region: CASSLARQGRELFF. The CDR3 bases are TGTGCCAGCAGCTTGGCCAGGCAGGGCCGGGAGCTGTTTTTT.

The chain couples TRBV5-4 to TRBJ1-2, with TRBD1 identical over 8 bases. Germline CDR1 is SGHNT and CDR2 is YYREEE (reference sequence). This CDR3 is 12 amino acids long. Trimming cost V 4 bases and J 7 bases; bases outside gene matches: 3. The CDR3 loop is CASSQDRAGYTF. In DNA form, the CDR3 reads TGTGCCAGCAGCCAGGACAGGGCTGGCTACACCTTC.

The rearrangement joins TRBV27 to TRBJ1-2, with 7 bases matching TRBD1. CDR3 length: 14 amino acids. V was pared by 6 bases and J by 0 bases, with 4 bases of the junction left unmatched. CDR1 is MNHEY and CDR2 is SMNVEV in the germline V gene (reference sequence). CDR3 residues: CASRSTGSNYGYTF. CDR3 DNA sequence: TGTGCCAGCAGATCGACAGGGTCTAACTATGGCTACACCTTC.

The CDR3 here is CASSYGGTQYF. CDR3 nucleotides: TGTGCCAGCAGTTACGGAGGTACGCAGTATTTT. The chain joins TRBV6-2 or TRBV6-3 to TRBJ2-3, with a tentative D call TRBD2 (5 bases). The CDR3 consists of 11 residues. V lost 2 bases and J 8 bases, leaving 5 bases between the germline ends. The germline gives CDR1 MNHEY, CDR2 SVGEGT.

The V call is TRBV19, the J call TRBJ1-2, with D perhaps TRBD1 (5 bases). CDR1 is LNHDA, CDR2 SQIVND, per germline (reference sequence). The V end lost 7 bases, the J end lost 3 bases, and 12 bases lay between the germline ends. The CDR3 is made up of 13 amino acids. CDR3 coding DNA: TGTGCCAGTACTGCGGGGGGTTACTATGGCTACACCTTC. Encoded protein: CASTAGGYYGYTF.

On this clone: This sample also contains other DNA sequences that code for the same CDR3. Here the CDR3 reads CASSVGQASTDTQYF. The CDR3 DNA reads as TGTGCCAGCAGCGTGGGCCAGGCAAGCACAGATACGCAGTATTTT. The rearrangement links TRBV9 to TRBJ2-3; D is unresolved. V dropped 2 bases and J dropped 0 bases, with 10 bases sitting between them. The CDR3 consists of 15 residues. Germline V lookup: CDR1 SGDLS, CDR2 YYNGEE.

The V gene is TRBV19, the J gene TRBJ2-5; 10 bases are a match to TRBD1. The CDR3 has 17 amino acids. Trimming took 1 base from V and 4 from J; bases not matched to a gene: 9. Germline V gene data show CDR1 as LNHDA and CDR2 as SQIVND (reference sequence). CDR3 nucleotides: TGTGCCAGTAGTATAGGATGGGGGACAGGGGCAGGAGAGACCCAGTACTTC. Protein: CASSIGWGTGAGETQYF.

DNA for the CDR3: TGCGCCAGCAGCCAAGCCCAGCATAGGGGTGGCTACACCTTC. This sequence encodes CASSQAQHRGGYTF. The J gene is TRBJ1-2, the V gene TRBV4-3; a possible D gene is TRBD1 (5 bases). Deletions cut 1 base from V and 7 bases from J, with 13 bases between. Per germline, CDR1 LGHNA and CDR2 YSLEER. The CDR3 runs 14 residues.

The V call is TRBV7-2, the J call TRBJ2-7, with 10 bases matching TRBD2. Germline CDR1 is SGHTA and CDR2 is FQGNSA. The CDR3 spans 17 residues. Trimming took 5 bases from V and 1 from J; bases not matched to a gene: 11. As DNA, the CDR3 is TGTGCCAGCAGCCCAGGGACTAGCGTCCTTGGGTCCTACGAGCAGTACTTC. Amino acids: CASSPGTSVLGSYEQYF.

The chain couples TRBV27 to TRBJ1-2; 12 nucleotides line up with TRBD1. CDR1 is MNHEY and CDR2 is SMNVEV in the germline V gene (reference sequence). CDR3 size: 15 residues. V gave up 5 bases and J gave up 8 bases; unmatched junction bases: 9. CDR3 residues: CASSPRGQGAQGYTF. The CDR3 DNA reads as TGTGCCAGCAGTCCACGGGGACAGGGGGCGCAGGGCTACACCTTC.

The chain is built from TRBV11-3 and TRBJ2-7; D is unclear. There are 13 residues in the CDR3. In germline, CDR1 is SGHNT, CDR2 YENEEA. Trimming cost V 1 base and J 6 bases, with 10 bases left between them. The CDR3 sequence: CASSLGGSREQYF. The CDR3 region has the DNA TGTGCCAGCAGCTTAGGAGGCAGCCGCGAGCAGTACTTC.

This chain links TRBV5-1 with TRBJ2-5, with TRBD1 matching 8 bases. V lost 4 bases, J lost 5 bases, and 10 bases stayed unmatched. This CDR3 is built from 15 residues. Germline V lookup: CDR1 SGHRS, CDR2 YFSETQ. The CDR3 DNA is TGCGCCAGCAGCCGCCCGGACAGGGCTTGGGAGACCCAGTACTTC. This sequence encodes CASSRPDRAWETQYF.

The chain employs TRBV7-9 and TRBJ2-1; D is possibly TRBD2 (7 bases). Trimming cost V 5 bases and J 3 bases, with 23 bases left between them. The CDR3 sequence is 18 residues long. From germline, CDR1 is SEHNR and CDR2 FQNEAQ (reference sequence). The CDR3 here is CASSPARGEGQSYNEQFF. The CDR3 bases are TGTGCCAGCAGCCCTGCTAGGGGGGAGGGCCAGAGCTACAATGAGCAGTTCTTC.

This chain links TRBV6-5 with TRBJ1-2; D is possibly TRBD1 (6 bases). Germline lookup yields CDR1 MNHEY and CDR2 SVGAGI. Trimming cost V 5 bases and J 4 bases, with 8 bases left between them. The CDR3 extends over 12 amino acids. This chain's CDR3 is CASSKDSYGYTF. CDR3 nucleotides: TGTGCCAGCAGTAAGGACAGCTATGGCTACACCTTC.

About this clone: A read error may produce the germline difference seen at one junction end. The rearrangement uses TRBV6-1 and TRBJ1-1, with D possibly being TRBD1 (5 bases). Per the germline V gene, CDR1 is MNHNS and CDR2 is SASEGT. This CDR3 contains 12 residues. CDR3 nucleotide sequence: TGTGCCAGCAGCGAAGACAGAAGACAAGCTTTCTTT. Encoded protein: CASSEDRRQAFF.

V is TRBV12-5 and J is TRBJ2-5, with 8 bases that match TRBD2. Per germline, CDR1 LGHNT and CDR2 FRNRAP. The J segment lost 7 bases and the V segment lost 2 bases, leaving 6 bases of the junction unmatched. The CDR3 loop spans 14 amino acids. CDR3: CASGLSGGGGTQYF. CDR3 sequence (DNA): TGTGCTAGTGGTTTGTCCGGGGGGGGAGGGACCCAGTACTTC.

This clone was detected only once. The chain carries TRBV6-1 and TRBJ2-5; TRBD1 matches at 7 bases. This CDR3 has 18 amino acids. CDR1 is MNHNS, CDR2 SASEGT, per germline. The trim removed 4 bases at V and 0 bases at J, leaving 14 bases unmatched. CDR3 bases: TGTGCCAGCAGTGGTCCAGGGACAGCTATCTCCTACCAAGAGACCCAGTACTTC. Translating it yields CASSGPGTAISYQETQYF.

The chain has TRBV6-1 and TRBJ1-1; unclear D gene. The germline V and J ends were trimmed by 2 bases and 0 bases, with 10 bases remaining between them. Germline values: CDR1 MNHNS, CDR2 SASEGT. The CDR3 covers 15 residues. DNA for the CDR3: TGTGCCAGCAGTGAATTGGGCAGACTGAACACTGAAGCTTTCTTT. Amino acid sequence: CASSELGRLNTEAFF.

This clone was counted ten times or more. In DNA, the CDR3 is TGTGCCAGCAGCCGGGACAGGCGTGGGCCCCAGCATTTT. It yields the protein CASSRDRRGPQHF. The chain joins TRBV16 to TRBJ1-5; 8 bases match TRBD1. Germline V lookup: CDR1 KGHSY, CDR2 FQNENV. Losses at the gene ends were 4 bases for V and 9 bases for J; bases not matched to a gene: 5. The CDR3 sequence is 13 residues long.

This clone occurred once. J is TRBJ2-1 and V is TRBV29-1; TRBD2 agrees at 9 bases. The length of the CDR3 is 15 residues. Looked up from germline, CDR1 is SQVTM and CDR2 is ANQGSEA. J gave up 1 base and V 3 bases, and 4 bases lay outside the gene matches. CDR3 coding DNA: TGCAGCGTTGACCCTAGCGGGACATCCTACAATGAGCAGTTCTTC. This gives the protein CSVDPSGTSYNEQFF.

The rearrangement joins TRBV5-1 to TRBJ2-2; a weak D match, TRBD1 (5 bases). Germline-derived CDR1 and CDR2 are SGHRS and YFSETQ. The CDR3 is 15 residues long. V was trimmed by 1 base and J by 3 bases, leaving 10 bases between them. The CDR3 bases are TGCGCCAGCAGCTTGCGGGTAGGGGACACCGGGGAGCTGTTTTTT. Residues: CASSLRVGDTGELFF.